Below, 13 T cell receptor beta chains from the same sample are listed, as sequenced in a study of cytomegalovirus exposure and HLA in healthy donors. The PCR used 60 Vbeta and 13 Jbeta primers. Profiling relied on immunoSEQ multiplex PCR, and the TCRdb table lists in-frame clones only, not all of them. The table has some 170,000 clones, under 85% seen once. Input material: PBMCs. These receptors came from a human donor in good health.

The V gene is TRBV2, the J gene TRBJ1-5; possible D gene TRBD1, 5 bases. Germline V CDR1 and CDR2: SNHLY, FYNNEI. This CDR3 region has 14 residues. V lost 7 bases and J 3 bases, leaving 13 bases between the germline ends. As DNA, the CDR3 is TGTGCCAGCAAGTTAAGACAGACCAATCAGCCCCAGCATTTT. Translating gives CASKLRQTNQPQHF.

The genes are TRBV7-8 and TRBJ2-5; 10 bases fit TRBD2. The CDR3 runs 17 residues. Germline values: CDR1 SGHVS, CDR2 FQNEAQ. V was pared by 0 bases and J by 2 bases, with 6 bases of the junction left unmatched. The CDR3 is CASSLAVLAGFQETQYF. DNA for the CDR3: TGTGCCAGCAGCTTAGCGGTACTAGCGGGGTTTCAAGAGACCCAGTACTTC.

CDR3 loop: CASSQVPDRDSEAFF. CDR3 sequence (DNA): TGTGCCAGCAGCCAAGTACCCGATCGGGATTCTGAAGCTTTCTTT. The V call is TRBV9, the J call TRBJ1-1; D not resolved. The CDR3 length is 15 residues. Trimming shortened V by 4 bases and J by 6 bases, and 19 bases separated the two germline ends. In germline, CDR1 is SGDLS, CDR2 YYNGEE. The complete variable domain, with remaining parts taken from reference TRBV9 and TRBJ1-1, reads DSGVTQTPKHLITATGQRVTLRCSPRSGDLSVYWYQQSLDQGLQFLIQYYNGEERAKGNILERFSAQQFPDLHSELNLSSLELGDSALYFCASSQVPDRDSEAFFGQGTRLTVV.

The chain has TRBV6-6 and TRBJ1-2, with 9 bases identical to TRBD1. There are 15 residues in the CDR3. Germline lookup yields CDR1 MNHNY and CDR2 SVGAGI (reference sequence). The V segment lost 0 bases and the J segment 8 bases; nucleotides outside the gene matches: 7. CDR3 residues: CASSYSDRGGGGYTF. CDR3 DNA sequence: TGTGCCAGCAGTTACTCGGACAGGGGAGGGGGAGGCTACACCTTC.

This clone was detected only once. The chain uses TRBV5-4 and TRBJ1-3; tentative D call: TRBD1 (6 bases). Trimming took 0 bases from V and 0 from J, leaving 7 bases between them. CDR1 is SGHNT and CDR2 is YYREEE in the germline V gene (reference sequence). There are 15 residues in the CDR3. CDR3 region: CASSLDRASGNTIYF. DNA for the CDR3: TGTGCCAGCAGCTTGGACAGGGCCTCTGGAAACACCATATATTTT.

This rearrangement joins TRBV5-1 to TRBJ2-3; 14 bases are a match to TRBD2. The V gene end was trimmed by 4 bases and the J gene end by 1 base; junction bases not matched to a gene: 5. CDR1 and CDR2 (germline): SGHRS, YFSETQ. There are 17 residues in the CDR3. This CDR3 is CASSKGLAGERTDTQYF. For the CDR3, the DNA is TGCGCCAGCAGCAAGGGACTAGCGGGGGAGCGCACAGATACGCAGTATTTT.

The V gene is TRBV5-6, the J gene TRBJ1-1; maybe TRBD1 (5 bases). The CDR3 contains 11 residues. In germline, CDR1 is SGHDT, CDR2 YYEEEE. With 1 base removed from V and 11 bases from J, the gap between germline ends came to 9 bases. CDR3 DNA: TGTGCCAGCAGCTTGCAGGGTGCGGCTTTCTTT. Its protein is CASSLQGAAFF.

The gene calls are TRBV4-3 and TRBJ1-4; possible D gene TRBD1, 5 bases. Germline CDR1 is LGHNA and CDR2 is YSLEER. Trimming took 0 bases from V and 5 from J, leaving 13 bases between them. The CDR3 covers 16 residues. The CDR3 DNA reads as TGCGCCAGCAGCCAAGATAGGCGGGGCGGAAATGAAAAACTGTTTTTT. Protein product: CASSQDRRGGNEKLFF.

This clone has only a few counts. This chain uses TRBV27 with TRBJ1-6; TRBD1 agrees at 7 bases. The ends lost 6 bases at V and 0 bases at J; junction bases unmatched: 5. The CDR3 spans 16 residues. In germline, CDR1 is MNHEY, CDR2 SMNVEV (reference sequence). CDR3 nucleotides: TGTGCCAGCAGAACAGGGGCTAGCTCCTATAATTCACCCCTCCACTTT. Residues: CASRTGASSYNSPLHF.

The chain has TRBV7-2 and TRBJ2-7; no clear D. Germline V gene sequence: CDR1 SGHTA, CDR2 FQGNSA. Trimming removed 5 bases at V and 2 bases at J, with 10 bases between. The CDR3 length is 13 residues. The CDR3 is CASSLRWAYEQYF. The CDR3 DNA follows: TGTGCCAGCAGCCTGAGGTGGGCCTACGAGCAGTACTTC.

This sequence joins TRBV21-1 and TRBJ1-5; TRBD1 is taken as the D call from the table, unchecked against the DNA. TRBV21-1 is a known pseudogene. CDR3 length: 20 amino acids. As DNA, the CDR3 is TGTGCCAGCAGCTCTCGTCTGGGGACAGTATCCAATACGAGCAATCAGCCCCAGCATTTT. It is translated as CASSSRLGTVSNTSNQPQHF.

The genes are TRBV5-8 and TRBJ1-2; possibly TRBD1 for D (6 bases). The germline V gene has CDR1 SGHTS and CDR2 YDEGEE. This CDR3 comprises 15 residues. Trimming removed 4 bases from V and 5 bases from J, with 18 bases in between. CDR3 in amino acids: CASSLDYRAPYGYTF. CDR3 coding DNA: TGTGCCAGCAGCCTTGATTACAGGGCCCCATATGGCTACACCTTC.

This chain links TRBV10-3 with TRBJ1-3; TRBD1 matches at 10 bases. CDR3 size: 16 residues. The junction had 5 bases not matched to a gene; V was cut back by 6 bases and J by 0 bases. Germline V gene lookup returns CDR1 ENHRY and CDR2 SYGVKD. CDR3 nucleotide sequence: TGTGCCATCAGGACAGGGGGCGATAGCTCTGGAAACACCATATATTTT. Its protein is CAIRTGGDSSGNTIYF.